This T cell receptor beta chain was sequenced in a study of blood T cell repertoires in COVID-19. Study in general: Researchers got acute and convalescent COVID-19 samples from the United States, Italy and Spain. T cells, B-cell-depleted T cells, or PBMCs provided the cDNA or gDNA that served as material.

In the original workflow: Scientists estimated how many nucleated cells there were by amplifying reference gene primers. Sequenced by immunoSEQ multiplex PCR; TCRdb stores in-frame clones only, minus some. The V and J calls and clone size are taken from that table; D and trimming were inferred from the DNA. The sample includes around 160,000 clones, about nine tenths of them seen just once. J lost 7 bases, V lost 5 bases, and 17 bases had no gene match. This CDR3 comprises 18 residues. CDR1 and CDR2 (germline): LNHNV, YYDKDF (reference sequence). Sequences were obtained from peripheral blood. This rearrangement joins TRBV15 to TRBJ1-4; 9 nucleotides match TRBD1. This TCR was recovered from a man aged 18 to 29 with acute or convalescent COVID-19. The CDR3, as DNA: TGTGCCACCAGCGTTAGGGGACAGGGAGGTCAGTCTAGTGAAAAACTGTTTTTT. Protein product: CATSVRGQGGQSSEKLFF.